The clone carrying this TCR beta chain showed up just a few times. Its antigen is unidentified. The CDR3 spans 14 residues. Germline V gene data show CDR1 as SGHVS and CDR2 as FNYEAQ. Trimming removed 5 bases from V and 0 bases from J, with 11 bases in between. This record comes from a study of neoadjuvant anti-PD-1 for oral cavity cancer. The data were produced by immunoSEQ multiplex PCR, yet TCRdb's version contains in-frame clones alone and is incomplete. This sample has some 15,000 clones, with 71% found just once. Study results and limitations: Higher pretreatment Treg/Th17 ratios tracked higher pretreatment blood clonality. With three patients per group, TCR findings need larger cohorts. After neoadjuvant nivolumab, PBMC T cell clonality was significantly higher in non-responders than responders.

The gene calls are TRBV7-6 and TRBJ2-7; tentative D call: TRBD1 (6 bases). Sequencing was performed on PBMCs, taken before nivolumab (anti-PD-1) treatment. This TCR was recovered from a person between 35 and 79 years old with oral cavity squamous cell carcinoma. The CDR3 loop is CASSPTGISYEQYF. In DNA form, the CDR3 reads TGTGCCAGCAGCCCGACAGGTATCTCCTACGAGCAGTACTTC.